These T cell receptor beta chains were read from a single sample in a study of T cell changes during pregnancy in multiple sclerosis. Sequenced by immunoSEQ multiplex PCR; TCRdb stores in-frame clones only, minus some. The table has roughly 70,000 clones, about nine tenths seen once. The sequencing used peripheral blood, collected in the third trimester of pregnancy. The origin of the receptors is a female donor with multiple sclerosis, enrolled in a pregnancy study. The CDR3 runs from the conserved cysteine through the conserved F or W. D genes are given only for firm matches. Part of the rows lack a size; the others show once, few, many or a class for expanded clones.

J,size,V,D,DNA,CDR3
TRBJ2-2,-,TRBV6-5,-,TGTGCCAGCAGTTACTCCGCGCCAACGAACACCGGGGAGCTGTTTTTT,CASSYSAPTNTGELFF
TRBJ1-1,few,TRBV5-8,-,TGTGCCAGCAGCTTTGGACCGGGACTGGGGCAGTATGAAGCTTTCTTT,CASSFGPGLGQYEAFF
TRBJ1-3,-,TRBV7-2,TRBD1,TGTGCCAGCAGCCATAAGGCAGGGGGTGGAAACACCATATATTTT,CASSHKAGGGNTIYF
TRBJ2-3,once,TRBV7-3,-,TGTGCCAGCAGCCCGAACAGGGAATGGGGTACGCAGTATTTT,CASSPNREWGTQYF
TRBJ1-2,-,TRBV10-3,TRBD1,TGTGCCATCAGCCGGGACAGGGAAGATGGCTACACCTTC,CAISRDREDGYTF
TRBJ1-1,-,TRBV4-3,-,TGCGCCAGCAGCCAGCGGACAGACACTGAAGCTTTCTTT,CASSQRTDTEAFF
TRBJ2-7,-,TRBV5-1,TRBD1,TGCGCCAGCAGCTTGGGGGACAGGTCCTACGAGCAGTACTTC,CASSLGDRSYEQYF
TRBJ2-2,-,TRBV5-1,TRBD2,TGCGCCAGCAGCGGGGGGACTAGCGGGAACACCGGGGAGCTGTTTTTT,CASSGGTSGNTGELFF
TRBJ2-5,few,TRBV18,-,TGTGCCAGCTCACCCAACCAAGAGACCCAGTACTTC,CASSPNQETQYF
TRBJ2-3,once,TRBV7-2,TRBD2,TGTGCCAGCAGCGGGACTAGAAATCCGGATACGCAGTATTTT,CASSGTRNPDTQYF
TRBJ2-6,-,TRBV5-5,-,TGTGCCAGCAGCTTGCTGCAGGCCCCTTTCTCTGGGGCCAACGTCCTGACTTTC,CASSLLQAPFSGANVLTF
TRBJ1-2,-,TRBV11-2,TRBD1,TGTGCCAGCAGCTTTGGGACAGGGCAGGATGGCTACACCTTC,CASSFGTGQDGYTF
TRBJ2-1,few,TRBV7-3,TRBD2,TGTGCCAGCAGCTTAATAGCGGGGGGGAGCCATGAGCAGTTCTTC,CASSLIAGGSHEQFF
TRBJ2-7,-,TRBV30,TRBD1,TGTGCCTGCGGGACAGGGATCACCTACGAGCAGTACTTC,CACGTGITYEQYF
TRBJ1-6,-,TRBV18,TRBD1,TGTGCCAGCTCCCTAAAGGCCGGGACAGGGGAAAGATATTCACCCCTCCACTTT,CASSLKAGTGERYSPLHF
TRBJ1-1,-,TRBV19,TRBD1,TGTGCCAGTAGTGTAGGACAGGGGGCTGAAGCTTTCTTT,CASSVGQGAEAFF
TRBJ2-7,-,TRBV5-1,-,TGCGCCAGCAGCGAGGGACTCCTAAGCTCCTACGAGCAGTACTTC,CASSEGLLSSYEQYF
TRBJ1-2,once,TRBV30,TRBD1,TGTGCCTGGAGTGGACAGGGCGGAAACTATGGCTACACCTTC,CAWSGQGGNYGYTF
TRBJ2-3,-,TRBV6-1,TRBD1,TGTGCCAGCAGTCAAGGGGACAGGGGATACGCAGATACGCAGTATTTT,CASSQGDRGYADTQYF
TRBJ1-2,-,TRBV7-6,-,TGTGCCAGCAGCTTAGAGTCGAGCACCTTGAACTATGGCTACACCTTC,CASSLESSTLNYGYTF
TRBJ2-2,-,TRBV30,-,TGTGCCTCTGAGTCGGCCGGGGAGCTGTTTTTT,CASESAGELFF
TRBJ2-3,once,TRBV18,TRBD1,TGTGCCAGCTCAGGACAGGGGGCGCTTAAAGATACGCAGTATTTT,CASSGQGALKDTQYF
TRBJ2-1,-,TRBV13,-,TGTGCCAGCAGCTTAGGACAGGAGAATGAGCAGTTCTTC,CASSLGQENEQFF
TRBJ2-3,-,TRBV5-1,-,TGCGCCAGCAGCCGGGACACCAGAGCCTCAGATACGCAGTATTTT,CASSRDTRASDTQYF
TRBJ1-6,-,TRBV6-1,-,TGTGCCATTTCGGGTCGCTCCTATAATTCACCCCTCCACTTT,CAISGRSYNSPLHF
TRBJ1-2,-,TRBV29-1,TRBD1,TGCAGCGTAACTGACAGGGGGTCCCTTAACTATGGCTACACCTTC,CSVTDRGSLNYGYTF
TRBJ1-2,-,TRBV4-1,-,TGCGCCAGCAGCCAAGGCCCAGACTATGGCTACACCTTC,CASSQGPDYGYTF
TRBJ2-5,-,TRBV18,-,TGTGCCAGCTCACCATCCCAACAAGAGACCCAGTACTTC,CASSPSQQETQYF
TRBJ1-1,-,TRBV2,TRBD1,TGTGCCAGCATAATCACAGGGGGCATGATTGAAGCTTTCTTT,CASIITGGMIEAFF
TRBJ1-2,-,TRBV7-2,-,TGTGCCAGCAGCTTAGAGGTCAGGGGTGTCTACACCTTC,CASSLEVRGVYTF
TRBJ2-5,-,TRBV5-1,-,TGCGCCAGCAAAACCGTACCACGGGGAGGTCAGGAGACCCAGTACTTC,CASKTVPRGGQETQYF
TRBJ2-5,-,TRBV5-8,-,TGTGCCAGCAGCTTGTCAAGCTTACAAGAGACCCAGTACTTC,CASSLSSLQETQYF
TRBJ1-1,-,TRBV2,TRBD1,TGTGCCAGCATGAGGGGGCCGGTCACTGAAGCTTTCTTT,CASMRGPVTEAFF
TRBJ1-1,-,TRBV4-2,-,TGTGCCAGCAGCCCCACATGGGGGGTGCGGAACACTGAAGCTTTCTTT,CASSPTWGVRNTEAFF
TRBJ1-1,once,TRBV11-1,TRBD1,TGTGCCAGCACAAAGACAGGGGTGACTGAAGCTTTCTTT,CASTKTGVTEAFF
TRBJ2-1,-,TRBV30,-,TGTGCCTCCCAGGGGGGTAGCGGGAAGATCAATGAGCAGTTCTTC,CASQGGSGKINEQFF
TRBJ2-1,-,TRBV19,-,TGTGCCAGTAGTAAGAGGGTGGGTTGGTACAATGAGCAGTTCTTC,CASSKRVGWYNEQFF
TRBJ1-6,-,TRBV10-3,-,TGTGCCATCAGTGCGACAGAGGCTTCACCCCTCCACTTT,CAISATEASPLHF
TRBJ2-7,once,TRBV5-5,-,TGTGCCAGCAGCGAAACCGACTACTGGACCTACGAGCAGTACTTC,CASSETDYWTYEQYF
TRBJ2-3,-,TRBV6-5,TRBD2,TGTGCCAGCAGCTCGGCGCGGGAGGCAGATACGCAGTATTTT,CASSSAREADTQYF
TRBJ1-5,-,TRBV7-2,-,TGTGCCAGCAGCCCCCAGACGGGATTGGATCAGCCCCAGCATTTT,CASSPQTGLDQPQHF
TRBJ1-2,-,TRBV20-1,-,TGCAGTGCCGCGCTGGACTATGGCTACACCTTC,CSAALDYGYTF
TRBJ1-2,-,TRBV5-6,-,TGTGCCAGCAGCTTGGGGAGCGAACCCTGGCGCTACACCTTC,CASSLGSEPWRYTF
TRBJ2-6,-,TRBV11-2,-,TGTGCCAGCAGGCCCGGGGGAGGTGGGGCCAACGTCCTGACTTTC,CASRPGGGGANVLTF
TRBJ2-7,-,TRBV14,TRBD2,TGTGCCAGCAGCCCTGGACTAGTTAAGTACTTC,CASSPGLVKYF
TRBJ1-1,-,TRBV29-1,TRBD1,TGCAGCGTTGAACAGGGGGGTGGGACTGAAGCTTTCTTT,CSVEQGGGTEAFF
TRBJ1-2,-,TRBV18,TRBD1,TGTGCCAGCTCACCCCGTAGAGGGACAGGGGATGGCTACACCTTC,CASSPRRGTGDGYTF
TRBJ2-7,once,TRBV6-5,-,TGTGCCAGCAGTTACTCCGCTCTAGCTGGTCACGAGCAGTACTTC,CASSYSALAGHEQYF
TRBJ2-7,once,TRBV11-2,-,TGTGCCAGCAGCGGTCATTATGGTAGCTCCTACGAGCAGTACTTC,CASSGHYGSSYEQYF
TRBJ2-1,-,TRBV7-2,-,TGTGCCAGCAGCCCCGAGCCTAGCTCCTACAATGAGCAGTTCTTC,CASSPEPSSYNEQFF
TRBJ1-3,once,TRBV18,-,TGTGCCACAACACCACGGCTGCCTTCTTGGGGCGCTGGAAACACCATATATTTT,CATTPRLPSWGAGNTIYF
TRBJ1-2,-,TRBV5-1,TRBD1,TGCGCCAGCAGCTTGGGGTCTCGACAGGGGGGGGCAGAGGCGATAAACTATGGCTACACCTTC,CASSLGSRQGGAEAINYGYTF